The rows below give T cell receptor beta chains drawn from one sample of a study of CD8+CD57+ T cells in acquired aplastic anemia. One entry per CDR3 protein results from TCRdb running MiXCR on the reads. The data hold approximately 130,000 distinct CDR3 sequences, with less than 45% observed a single time. Sequencing was carried out using sorted CD4+, CD8+, or CD8+CD57+ T cells (not recorded which) from PBMCs. These receptors were obtained from a human donor in good health, serving as a control. The CDR3 runs from the conserved cysteine through the conserved F or W. A D gene is named only where the DNA matches it firmly. A row's size may be missing; if present it is once, few, many or a size class.

j_call	d_call	clone_size	v_call	cdr3_nt	cdr3_aa
TRBJ2-1	TRBD2	-	TRBV19	TGTGCCAGTAGTCGGATATCTAGCGGGAGCTACAATGAGCAGTTCTTC	CASSRISSGSYNEQFF
TRBJ2-1	-	many	TRBV12-3/TRBV12-4	TGTGCCAGCAGACCGGGGCCTAATGAGCAGTTCTTC	CASRPGPNEQFF
TRBJ2-3	TRBD2	many	TRBV10-2	TGCGCCAGCAGTTTAGCGGGAGGGACAGATACGCAGTATTTT	CASSLAGGTDTQYF
TRBJ2-4	-	-	TRBV29-1	TGCAGCGTTGAAAGCCGACTAGCCAAAAACATTCAGTACTTC	CSVESRLAKNIQYF
TRBJ1-5	-	many	TRBV15	TGTGCCACCAGCAGAGGCACCAGGGGCCGGCAGCCCCAGCATTTT	CATSRGTRGRQPQHF
TRBJ2-7	TRBD2	-	TRBV7-9	TGTGCCAGCAGCCCCGGGACTAGGGGTGAGCAGTACTTC	CASSPGTRGEQYF
TRBJ1-6	-	medium-sized	TRBV10-3	TGTGCCATCAGCGAAGGGGGAGGGTATTCACCCCTCCACTTT	CAISEGGGYSPLHF
TRBJ1-1	-	-	TRBV5-1	TGCGCCAGCAGCTTGGCCGGGGTTGTCACTGAAGCTTTCTTT	CASSLAGVVTEAFF
TRBJ2-7	TRBD2	-	TRBV2	TGTGCCAGCAGTGCAGGACTAGCGGGAGTGGGGTCCTACGAGCAGTACTTC	CASSAGLAGVGSYEQYF
TRBJ2-5	-	many	TRBV18	TGTGCCAGCTCACTATCAGCAGAGACCCAGTACTTC	CASSLSAETQYF
TRBJ2-2	-	many	TRBV9	TGTGCCAGCAGCGTAGGTAGCTCCTACAACGGGGAGCTGTTTTTT	CASSVGSSYNGELFF
TRBJ2-1	TRBD1	few	TRBV2	TGTGCCAGCAGGATAGGGACAGGGGGCCCGATTGAGCAGTTCTTC	CASRIGTGGPIEQFF
TRBJ2-1	-	few	TRBV5-6	TGTGCCAGCAGCGTGACCCGGAGTGAGCAGTTCTTC	CASSVTRSEQFF
TRBJ2-2	TRBD2	many	TRBV20-1	TGCAGTGCTAGCGACCTAGCGGGGGGGAACACCGGGGAGCTGTTTTTT	CSASDLAGGNTGELFF
TRBJ1-2	-	-	TRBV6-1	TGTGCCAGCCTCGGGGGGCCTTCTAACTATGGCTACACCTTC	CASLGGPSNYGYTF
TRBJ2-7	-	-	TRBV3-1	TGTGCCAGCAGCCGTAGACAGCTTTCATACGAGCAGTACTTC	CASSRRQLSYEQYF
TRBJ2-7	-	-	TRBV7-8	TGTGCCAGCAGCTTAGAAATAACCTACGAGCAGTACTTC	CASSLEITYEQYF
TRBJ1-1	-	-	TRBV20-1	TGCAGTGCTAGAGGTCAGGGCGGGGTGAACACTGAAGCTTTCTTT	CSARGQGGVNTEAFF
TRBJ2-1	TRBD2	-	TRBV9	TGTGCCAGCAGCTTGCGGGGGGCAGGCGATGCGCAGTTCTTC	CASSLRGAGDAQFF
TRBJ2-2	TRBD1	many	TRBV19	TGTGCCAGTAGTATTAAGGGACAGCTGAACACCGGGGAGCTGTTTTTT	CASSIKGQLNTGELFF
TRBJ1-6	TRBD1	once	TRBV12-3/TRBV12-4	TGTGCCAGCAGTTCGCGGCCCGGGACAGGGATGACACCCCTCCACTTT	CASSSRPGTGMTPLHF
TRBJ1-3	-	-	TRBV20-1	TGCAGTGCGCCTAACTCTGGAAACACCATATATTTT	CSAPNSGNTIYF
TRBJ1-3	-	many	TRBV19	TGTGCCAGTAAGCGAGGGGGTCGACTCGGAAACGCCATATATTTT	CASKRGGRLGNAIYF
TRBJ2-1	-	-	TRBV27	TGTGCCAGCAGACCCTCAACCAAGCGCAATGAGCAGTTCTTC	CASRPSTKRNEQFF
TRBJ1-2	-	many	TRBV6-1	TGTGCCAGCAGACCGGGCCCGGCAGAGGACTATGGCTACACCTTC	CASRPGPAEDYGYTF
TRBJ1-5	-	many	TRBV12-3/TRBV12-4	TGTGCCAGCAGTTTAGTAGGGGATCAGCCCCAGCATTTT	CASSLVGDQPQHF
TRBJ2-2	TRBD1	-	TRBV27	TGTGCCAGCAGTTTGCCGGGACAGGGGGCCGGGGAGCTGTTTTTT	CASSLPGQGAGELFF
TRBJ1-5	-	-	TRBV24-1	TGTGCCACCAGTGATTCGGGTCCAACGCAGAATCAGCCCCAGCATTTT	CATSDSGPTQNQPQHF
TRBJ2-3	-	-	TRBV10-3	TGTGCCAACGCCAATAAAGGGGGAGATACGCAGTATTTT	CANANKGGDTQYF
TRBJ2-3	-	many	TRBV24-1	TGTGCCACCAGTGCCTGGTCGGTTAGCACAGATACGCAGTATTTT	CATSAWSVSTDTQYF
TRBJ1-1	TRBD1	once	TRBV24-1	TGTGCCACCAGTTCCCCAGGGGGCCCTAACACTGAAGCTTTCTTT	CATSSPGGPNTEAFF
TRBJ1-6	TRBD1	-	TRBV19	TGTGCCAGTAGTACGAGACAGGGGCGCACGAAAAATTCACCCCTCCACTTT	CASSTRQGRTKNSPLHF